This entry describes one T cell receptor beta chain. Its antigen remains unidentified. One base away there is no much larger clone; base qualities are not given. This entry belongs to a study of beta chain features in type 1 diabetes (dated 2018 in TCRdb). General notes on the study: Patients and healthy donors did not differ in mean age, gender distribution, total cell number or subset yield. The study compared TCRB repertoires of sorted circulating CD4+ T cell subsets between recently diagnosed type 1 diabetes patients and matched healthy donors. Naive and central memory subsets were obtained from all 30 or so donors, but regulatory and stem cell-like memory subsets were isolated from only 8 patients and 8 healthy donors. A total of roughly 100 million sorted cells were examined across all samples, and RNA yield correlated strongly with the number of cells per subset.

General study outcomes and caveats: Sequencing cDNA rather than genomic DNA could over-represent highly expressing activated cells, although activation and CD3 levels did not differ between groups. PCR may preferentially amplify shorter templates, but because patient and control samples were amplified and corrected together, any resulting skew would affect both groups equally. Naive, central memory and regulatory TCRB repertoires appeared to be more alike among patients than among healthy donors. Type 1 diabetes patients showed a moderate but significant shortening of TCRB CDR3 length in all four CD4+ subsets. Patients with type 1 diabetes made fewer insertions and deleted more nucleotides at VDJ recombination sites, implying thymic rearrangement abnormalities. Because the HLA sub-analyses included only small numbers of individuals, any influence of HLA type on TCRB rearrangement was left unresolved.

The entire isolated RNA was reverse transcribed using the High Capacity cDNA Reverse Transcription Kit, and thus expressed TCRB transcripts were sequenced. Naive, central memory and regulatory T cell samples underwent deep immunoSEQ sequencing, averaging about 3.57 million total reads per sample. Sorted cells were lysed in RLT buffer, and RNA was extracted using DNase-treated RNeasy Micro or Mini kits according to cell number. Each cell subset was processed separately to prevent cross-contamination, with patient and healthy donor samples processed together. The immunoSEQ multiplex PCR was used to amplify TCRB sequences from cDNA, generating 87-bp fragments that spanned the CDR3 region. Sequencing of the amplicons was performed on the Illumina HiSeq platform. Per the original workflow: Synthetic template baselines were used to correct PCR bias computationally, reads within Hamming distance 2 were collapsed, and singletons that could not be merged were discarded. Reads were aligned against IMGT to assign V, D and J genes, CDR3 length and insertions or deletions at six rearrangement sites. Within each subset, clonotype counts were normalized to sorted cell number, after which true diversity and Gini coefficients were computed with the tcR R package. The overlap coefficient, calculated on TCRB nucleotide sequences, was used to quantify repertoire sharing. TCRdb limited this immuneACCESS table to in-frame rearrangements with V and J called. A share of clones is missing; checked studies link under half to unresolved V genes, and the rest is unexplained. The D gene and trimming were derived from the DNA, and the V and J assignments and clone size from that table. Counted in this sample were some 220,000 clones; 11% of them appeared once. The top ten hold approximately 1.4% of the sample.

Each donor gave one peripheral blood draw, approximately 110 mL on average, collected into heparinised tubes. A BD FACSAria II and a panel including CD45RO, CCR7, CD25, CD127, CD95 and CD27 were used to sort naive, central memory, regulatory and stem cell-like memory CD4+ T cells. All sorted populations exceeded 95% purity. PBMCs were isolated right away by Lymphoprep density gradient centrifugation and were stained directly, without culture. So that batch effects would be minimized, each experiment stained and sorted samples in pairs, pairing one healthy donor with one patient. V is clipped by 4 bases and J by 4 bases, and the sequence between their germline boundaries is 7 bases long. From the cysteine through the phenylalanine, the CDR3 covers 13 amino acids. Just CDR3 DNA is preserved here, 39 bases in frame from base 1. CDR1 and CDR2 are read off the germline V gene as MGHDK and SYGVNS.

Sequencing input: central memory CD4+ T cells from blood. This TCR derives from a man aged 18 to 29 in good health. The rearrangement combines TRBV25-1 with TRBJ2-2; the D gene is not confidently resolved. In nucleotides, the sequence is TGTGCCAGCAGTGTCTCAGGCACCGGGGAGCTGTTTTTT. Translated, it reads CASSVSGTGELFF.